The rows below give T cell receptor beta chains drawn from one sample of a study of monozygotic twins with inflammatory bowel disease. After re-calling the 5' RACE reads, TCRdb lists one entry per CDR3 protein, DNA absent. The sample table includes about 420,000 distinct CDR3 sequences. The sequencing sample was made of blood. The receptors derive from a human donor with ulcerative colitis or Crohn's disease, or a healthy co-twin of an affected twin (not recorded which). Each CDR3 is given with its conserved first and last residue.

j_call v_call cdr3_aa
TRBJ2-1 TRBV4-1 CASSLTSGSRYNEQFF
TRBJ2-3 TRBV7-2 CASSLASGGAGTQYF
TRBJ1-2 TRBV7-2 CASSFDSLNYGYTF
TRBJ2-3 TRBV7-3 CASSLTQTSTDTQYF
TRBJ2-4 TRBV30 CAWSVGGGADIQYF
TRBJ2-1 TRBV5-1 CASSLVLAGNEQFF
TRBJ2-5 TRBV7-9 CASSAGACQETQYF
TRBJ1-6 TRBV20-1 CSALAGGRTYNSPLHF
TRBJ1-4 TRBV7-2 CASSPGGGEKLFF
TRBJ1-6 TRBV6-1 CASSELGTGLNSPLHF
TRBJ2-3 TRBV11-2 CASSLIRHTQYF
TRBJ2-3 TRBV5-1 CASSQRQGQDTQYF
TRBJ2-7 TRBV18 CASSPSGTIYEQYF
TRBJ1-1 TRBV5-1 CASSLQGATGTSVAFF
TRBJ1-2 TRBV5-1 CASSSTMGGYTF
TRBJ2-5 TRBV20-1 CSARLSGTETQYF
TRBJ2-7 TRBV7-2 CASSLVGFASGRVEQYF
TRBJ2-5 TRBV10-3 CAISVGTSGSIKTQYF
TRBJ2-5 TRBV6-5 CASSYDGRETQYF
TRBJ2-5 TRBV7-2 CASSLAWQGGLIQETQYF
TRBJ2-7 TRBV28 CASSFRGILSYEQYF
TRBJ1-3 TRBV4-2 CASSQGTPWGNTIYF
TRBJ2-1 TRBV6-6 CARTNGTEYNEQFF
TRBJ1-5 TRBV4-3 CASSLYQGEPQHF
TRBJ1-5 TRBV7-2 CASSFRGDQPQHF
TRBJ2-3 TRBV5-1 CASSFGGVTDTQYF
TRBJ2-1 TRBV24-1 CATSDFGYEQFF
TRBJ2-7 TRBV7-2 CASSSPVVVHSSYEQYF